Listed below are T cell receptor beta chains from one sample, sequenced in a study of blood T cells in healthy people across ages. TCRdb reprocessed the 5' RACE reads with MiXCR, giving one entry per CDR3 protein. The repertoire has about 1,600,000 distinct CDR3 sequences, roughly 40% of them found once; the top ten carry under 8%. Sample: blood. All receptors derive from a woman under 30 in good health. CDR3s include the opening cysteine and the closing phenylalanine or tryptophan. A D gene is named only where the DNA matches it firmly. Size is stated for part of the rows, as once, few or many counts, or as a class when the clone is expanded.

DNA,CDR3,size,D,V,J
TGTGCCAGCAGCGGGACTAGTTCCCGTGAGCAGTTCTTC,CASSGTSSREQFF,-,TRBD2,TRBV3-1,TRBJ2-1
TGTGCCAGCACCCCAGGGGGCGGGATCGGCGAGACCCAGTACTTC,CASTPGGGIGETQYF,few,TRBD1,TRBV11-2,TRBJ2-5
TGTGCCAGCAGTAATACAGGGGATCAGCCCCAGCATTTT,CASSNTGDQPQHF,few,TRBD1,TRBV2,TRBJ1-5
TGTGCCAGCAGAAAAAGCCTAGTTCTGGGCCTAGCCAAAAACATTCAGTACTTC,CASRKSLVLGLAKNIQYF,-,-,TRBV28,TRBJ2-4
TGTGCCAGCAGTCTACTCCGGACAGGGCTTAACTATGGCTACACCTTC,CASSLLRTGLNYGYTF,-,TRBD1,TRBV27,TRBJ1-2
TGCGCCAGCAGCTCCGAAGGACAGGGAGCCTACGAGCAGTACTTC,CASSSEGQGAYEQYF,-,TRBD1,TRBV5-1,TRBJ2-7
TGTGCCTGGAGCCTTAGGGGATTTAACAATGAGCAGTTCTTC,CAWSLRGFNNEQFF,-,-,TRBV30,TRBJ2-1
TGTGCCAGCAGTCTGCAGATGCCGGGACAGGGGGTCGATGAGCAGTTCTTC,CASSLQMPGQGVDEQFF,-,TRBD1,TRBV12-3/TRBV12-4,TRBJ2-1
TGCAGCGTTGAAGGACACAGACAGGGGGCGCAAGAGACCCAGTACTTC,CSVEGHRQGAQETQYF,-,TRBD1,TRBV29-1,TRBJ2-5
TGTGCCAGCAGTCTCGAAGGCCTCACAGGAGGCTACACCTTC,CASSLEGLTGGYTF,few,-,TRBV2,TRBJ1-2
TGTGCCAGCAGCGTAGCAACGGGAACTAATGAAAAACTGTTTTTT,CASSVATGTNEKLFF,-,-,TRBV9,TRBJ1-4
TGTGCCAGCAGTCTGCATGGGGCGGGAGAGACCCAGTACTTC,CASSLHGAGETQYF,-,-,TRBV6-5,TRBJ2-5
TGTGCCAGCAGTTATTCCCGGGACAGGGCTGGCTACACCTTC,CASSYSRDRAGYTF,once,TRBD1,TRBV28,TRBJ1-2
TGTGCCAGCAGTTTGTGGCTAGCGGGAGCGGAGACCCAGTACTTC,CASSLWLAGAETQYF,few,TRBD2,TRBV12-3/TRBV12-4,TRBJ2-5
TGTGCCAGCTCACCAGCGGGGGGTAACAATGAGCAGTTCTTC,CASSPAGGNNEQFF,few,TRBD2,TRBV18,TRBJ2-1
TGTGCCAGCAGGGCTAGCGGGACGCACGAGCAGTTCTTC,CASRASGTHEQFF,once,TRBD2,TRBV9,TRBJ2-1
TGCGCCAGCAGGGGACGACGGGAGCAGTACTTC,CASRGRREQYF,few,-,TRBV4-1,TRBJ2-5
TGTGCCAGCACCTTGGGAAGCACGCAGTATTTT,CASTLGSTQYF,-,-,TRBV12-3/TRBV12-4,TRBJ2-3
TGTGCCAAACCGGGGAGGGGGCCGGAAGAGACCCAGTACTTC,CAKPGRGPEETQYF,-,-,TRBV28,TRBJ2-5
TGTGCCAGCAGCTCGGGAGGGGTGCTAACAGAGGGCTACACCTTC,CASSSGGVLTEGYTF,-,-,TRBV7-9,TRBJ1-2
TGTGCTAGTGGTTTGGTTCTGACGGGAAAGGGTGGCACTGAAGCTTTCTTT,CASGLVLTGKGGTEAFF,once,-,TRBV12-5,TRBJ1-1
TGTGCCAGCAGTACCGGCGGGGGACAGTCCAATCAGCCCCAGCATTTT,CASSTGGGQSNQPQHF,-,TRBD1,TRBV6-5,TRBJ1-5